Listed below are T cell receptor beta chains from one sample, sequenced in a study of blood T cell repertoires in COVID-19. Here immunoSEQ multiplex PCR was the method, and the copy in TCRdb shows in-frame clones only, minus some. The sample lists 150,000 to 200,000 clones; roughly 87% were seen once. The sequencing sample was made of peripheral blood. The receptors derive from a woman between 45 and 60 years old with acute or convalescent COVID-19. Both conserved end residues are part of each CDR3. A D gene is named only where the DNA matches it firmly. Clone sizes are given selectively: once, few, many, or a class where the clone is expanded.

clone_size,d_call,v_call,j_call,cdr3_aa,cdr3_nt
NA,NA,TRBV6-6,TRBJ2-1,CASSYSDWDKFF,TGTGCCAGCAGTTATAGCGACTGGGACAAGTTCTTC
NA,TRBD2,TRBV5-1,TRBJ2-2,CASSLAVGGGTGELFF,TGCGCCAGCAGCTTGGCCGTCGGCGGGGGCACCGGGGAGCTGTTTTTT
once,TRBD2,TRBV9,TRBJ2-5,CASSVAGGTQETQYF,TGTGCCAGCAGCGTAGCGGGAGGGACCCAAGAGACCCAGTACTTC
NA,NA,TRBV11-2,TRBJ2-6,CASSSHSSGANVLTF,TGTGCCAGCAGCTCCCATAGCTCTGGGGCCAACGTCCTGACTTTC
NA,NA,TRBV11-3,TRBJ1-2,CASSLVPEDYGYTF,TGTGCCAGCAGCTTAGTACCCGAGGACTATGGCTACACCTTC
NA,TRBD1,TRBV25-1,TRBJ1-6,CASPLHRGRRNSPLHF,TGTGCCAGCCCACTCCACAGGGGGCGTCGAAATTCACCCCTCCACTTT
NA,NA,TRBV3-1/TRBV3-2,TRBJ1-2,CASSQDPGYFRGYTF,TGTGCCAGCAGCCAAGATCCGGGATACTTTAGGGGCTACACCTTC
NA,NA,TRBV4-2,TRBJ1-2,CASSPGQPQYGYTF,TGTGCCAGCAGCCCCGGACAGCCACAATATGGCTACACCTTC
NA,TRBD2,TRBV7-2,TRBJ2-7,CASSPRETSRYEQYF,TGTGCCAGCAGCCCTCGGGAGACTAGCCGCTACGAGCAGTACTTC
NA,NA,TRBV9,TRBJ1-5,CASSVDSDQPQHF,TGTGCCAGCAGCGTAGATTCCGATCAGCCCCAGCATTTT
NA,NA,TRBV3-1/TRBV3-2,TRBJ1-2,CASSQQGGYTF,TGTGCCAGCAGCCAACAGGGTGGCTACACCTTC
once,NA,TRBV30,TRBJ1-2,CAWTRGIGAWGYTF,TGTGCCTGGACTCGTGGGATTGGGGCTTGGGGCTACACCTTC
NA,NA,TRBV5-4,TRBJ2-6,CASSLNSGSAYGANVLTF,TGTGCCAGCAGCTTGAATTCGGGGAGCGCGTACGGGGCCAACGTCCTGACTTTC
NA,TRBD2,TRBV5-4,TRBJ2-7,CASQLAGADYEQYF,TGTGCCAGCCAACTAGCGGGGGCCGACTACGAGCAGTACTTC
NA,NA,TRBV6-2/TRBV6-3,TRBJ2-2,CASSYEVHTGELFF,TGTGCCAGCAGTTACGAGGTTCACACCGGGGAGCTGTTTTTT
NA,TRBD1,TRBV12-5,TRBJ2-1,CASGWMGTEEFF,TGTGCTAGTGGTTGGATGGGGACAGAGGAGTTCTTC
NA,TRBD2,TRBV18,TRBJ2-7,CASSGELAGYGQYF,TGTGCCAGCTCGGGGGAACTAGCGGGATATGGGCAGTACTTC
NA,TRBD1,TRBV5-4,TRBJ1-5,CASSLGTGVQPQHF,TGTGCCAGCAGCTTAGGGACAGGGGTGCAGCCCCAGCATTTT
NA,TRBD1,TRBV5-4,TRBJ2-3,CASSQDRVRDTQYF,TGTGCCAGCAGCCAGGACAGGGTCAGAGATACGCAGTATTTT
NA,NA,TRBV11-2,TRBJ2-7,CASSLQYEQYF,TGTGCCAGCAGCTTACAATACGAGCAGTACTTC
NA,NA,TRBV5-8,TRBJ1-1,CASSTGQVNTEAFF,TGTGCCAGCAGCACCGGACAAGTGAACACTGAAGCTTTCTTT
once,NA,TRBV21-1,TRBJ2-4,CASTEEGLAKNIQYF,TGTGCCAGCACCGAGGAGGGGTTAGCCAAAAACATTCAGTACTTC
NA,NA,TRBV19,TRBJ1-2,CASKTGPGDYGYTF,TGTGCCAGTAAAACGGGCCCGGGGGACTATGGCTACACCTTC
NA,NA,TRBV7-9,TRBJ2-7,CASSSPGGYEQYF,TGTGCCAGCAGCTCCCCCGGGGGCTACGAGCAGTACTTC
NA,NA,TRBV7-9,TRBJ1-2,CASSLAPPNYGYTF,TGTGCCAGCAGCTTAGCTCCTCCTAACTATGGCTACACCTTC
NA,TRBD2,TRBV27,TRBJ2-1,CASSTGTSGYNEQFF,TGTGCCAGCAGTACCGGTACTAGCGGGTACAATGAGCAGTTCTTC
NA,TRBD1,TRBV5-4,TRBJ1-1,CASSPGQGNTEAFF,TGTGCCAGCAGCCCCGGACAGGGGAACACTGAAGCTTTCTTT
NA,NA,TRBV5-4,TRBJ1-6,CASSLGQMYNSPLHF,TGTGCCAGCAGCTTGGGCCAGATGTATAATTCACCCCTCCACTTT
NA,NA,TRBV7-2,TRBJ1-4,CASSYTRGANEKLFF,TGTGCCAGCAGCTACACCCGGGGGGCTAATGAAAAACTGTTTTTT
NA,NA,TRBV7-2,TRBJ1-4,CASSDSGIFEKLFF,TGTGCCAGCAGCGACAGTGGAATATTTGAAAAACTGTTTTTT
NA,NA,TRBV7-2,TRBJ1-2,CASSSETNAYGYTF,TGTGCCAGCAGCTCAGAGACAAACGCCTATGGCTACACCTTC
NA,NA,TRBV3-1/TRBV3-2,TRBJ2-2,CASSHGQNTGELFF,TGTGCCAGCAGCCACGGACAGAACACCGGGGAGCTGTTTTTT
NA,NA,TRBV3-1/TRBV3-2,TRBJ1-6,CASSQSGGCREGSPLHF,TGTGCCAGCAGCCAATCTGGAGGGTGTCGAGAGGGATCACCCCTCCACTTT
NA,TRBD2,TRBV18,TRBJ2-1,CASSPWTSGSGEQFF,TGTGCCAGCTCACCATGGACTAGCGGGAGTGGTGAGCAGTTCTTC
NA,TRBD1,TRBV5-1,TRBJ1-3,CASSRTGGSGNTIYF,TGCGCCAGCAGCAGGACAGGGGGCTCTGGAAACACCATATATTTT
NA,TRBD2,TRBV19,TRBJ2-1,CASSIQAVSTSGEQFF,TGTGCCAGTAGTATTCAGGCCGTCAGCACTAGCGGGGAGCAGTTCTTC
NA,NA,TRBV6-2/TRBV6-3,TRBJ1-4,CASSYPGQATNEKLFF,TGTGCCAGCAGTTACCCGGGACAAGCAACTAATGAAAAACTGTTTTTT
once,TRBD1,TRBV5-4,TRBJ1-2,CASSLGQGEYGYTF,TGTGCCAGCAGCTTGGGACAGGGAGAATATGGCTACACCTTC
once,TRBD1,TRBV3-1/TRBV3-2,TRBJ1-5,CASRGGSGQPQHF,TGTGCCAGCAGAGGGGGCTCGGGTCAGCCCCAGCATTTT
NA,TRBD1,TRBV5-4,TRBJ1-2,CASSPDRVGGYGYTF,TGTGCCAGCAGCCCGGACAGGGTAGGAGGCTATGGCTACACCTTC
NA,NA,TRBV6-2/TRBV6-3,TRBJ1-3,CASSYAEGMTGNTIYF,TGTGCCAGCAGTTACGCAGAGGGAATGACTGGAAACACCATATATTTT
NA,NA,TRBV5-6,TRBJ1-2,CASSLEGTGSYGYTF,TGTGCCAGCAGCTTGGAAGGTACAGGGAGCTATGGCTACACCTTC
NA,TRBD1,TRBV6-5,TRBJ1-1,CASSLRQGSTEAFF,TGTGCCAGCAGCCTTCGACAGGGAAGCACTGAAGCTTTCTTT
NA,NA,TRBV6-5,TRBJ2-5,CATTSERRETQYF,TGTGCCACCACCTCAGAGAGGCGAGAGACCCAGTACTTC
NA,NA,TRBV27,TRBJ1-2,CASRSVGAGFYGYTF,TGTGCCAGCAGGTCGGTAGGGGCAGGCTTCTATGGCTACACCTTC
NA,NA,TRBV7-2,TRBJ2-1,CASSYYQYNEQFF,TGTGCCAGCAGCTACTACCAGTACAATGAGCAGTTCTTC
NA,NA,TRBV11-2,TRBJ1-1,CASSLLFYTLNTEAFF,TGTGCCAGCAGCCTCCTTTTTTACACCTTAAACACTGAAGCTTTCTTT
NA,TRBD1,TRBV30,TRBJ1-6,CAWKRQGRSPLHF,TGTGCCTGGAAACGACAGGGGAGGTCACCCCTCCACTTT
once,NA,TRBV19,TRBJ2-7,CASSSGGITYEQYF,TGTGCCAGTAGTAGTGGCGGGATAACCTACGAGCAGTACTTC
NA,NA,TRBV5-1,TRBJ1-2,CASSKTGGGEALIGYTF,TGCGCCAGCAGTAAGACGGGGGGCGGAGAGGCCTTGATTGGCTACACCTTC
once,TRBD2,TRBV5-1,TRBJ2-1,CASSLVSSGNYNEQFF,TGCGCCAGCAGCTTGGTGTCTAGCGGGAACTACAATGAGCAGTTCTTC
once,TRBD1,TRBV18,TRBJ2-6,CASSPGTGDSGANVLTF,TGTGCCAGCTCTCCCGGGACAGGGGACTCCGGGGCCAACGTCCTGACTTTC
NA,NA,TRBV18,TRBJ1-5,CASSAGRLDSNQPQHF,TGTGCCAGTTCCGCGGGACGGCTAGATAGCAATCAGCCCCAGCATTTT